The text below deals with one T cell receptor beta chain. TCRdb reanalysed the RT-PCR reads using MiXCR and keeps one entry per CDR3 protein. The profile shows fewer than 650,000 distinct CDR3 sequences, 13% of them singletons. With 1 base removed from V and 6 bases from J, the gap between germline ends came to 10 bases. The CDR3 runs to 13 residues. This entry belongs to a study of response to subunit inactivated influenza vaccine. This sequence was found in a man aged 50 or older who received an inactivated influenza vaccine. Sequencing was performed on PBMCs from blood, taken more than 35 days after vaccination. The chain links TRBV12-3 or TRBV12-4 to TRBJ2-7; D not resolved. The CDR3 coding sequence is TGTGCCAGCAGTTTAGTCGTCGGCGCCGAGCAGTACTTC. This encodes CASSLVVGAEQYF.